The entry that follows covers one T cell receptor (beta chain) sequence. Time point indicated: newly diagnosed GD, antithyroid drugs for less than 3 months. The TCR library was prepared using RNA isolated from PBMCs. These data are taken from a study of regulatory T cells in long-lasting Graves disease. J was trimmed by 2 bases and V by 2 bases; bases with no gene match: 7. CDR3 length equals 16 residues. Germline assignment: CDR1 MNHEY and CDR2 SVGAGI. iRepertoire HTBI primers and Arm-PCR of CDR3 regions built TCR beta libraries. One entry per CDR3 protein results from TCRdb running MiXCR on the multiplex PCR reads. Here the sample spans roughly 350,000 distinct CDR3 sequences, about a sixth being singletons. The sample was also reused in another study, on T cells in Graves' hyperthyroidism and ophthalmopathy. As reported in that work: Uncontrolled infections, other autoimmune diseases, pregnancy or lactation led to exclusion of patients. HTBI primers were used for first-round RT-PCR of the TCR CDR3. In simple terms, a model built on 13 V-J features told ophthalmopathy apart from stable hyperthyroidism.

This TCR was recovered from a woman under 30 with Graves disease. The chain is built from TRBV6-5 and TRBJ2-7, with 9 nucleotides matching TRBD1. The sample here was peripheral blood mononuclear cells (PBMCs), taken at new diagnosis, from a patient treated with antithyroid drugs. CDR3 DNA sequence: TGTGCCAGCAGTTACCCAAGAAGGACAGGGGCCTACGAGCAGTACTTC. Protein product: CASSYPRRTGAYEQYF.